Listed below are T cell receptor beta chains from one sample, sequenced in a study of cytomegalovirus exposure and HLA in healthy donors. Produced via immunoSEQ multiplex PCR; TCRdb's table is partial and in-frame only. The sample holds roughly 99,000 clones, about 74% seen once. Sequenced: PBMCs. The receptor set was obtained from a male donor in good health and CMV-seronegative. The CDR3 runs from the conserved cysteine through the conserved F or W. D genes are given only for firm matches. Not all rows give a size; the values are once, few, many and, for expanded clones, a class.

d_gene,abundance,v_gene,j_gene,CDR3aa,CDR3nt
TRBD2,once,TRBV27,TRBJ2-7,CASSSDPPGTTYEQYF,TGTGCCAGCAGTTCGGATCCCCCCGGGACTACCTACGAGCAGTACTTC
TRBD1,NA,TRBV5-1,TRBJ2-5,CASSSGQGAREQYF,TGCGCCAGCAGCTCCGGACAGGGGGCAAGGGAGCAGTACTTC
NA,NA,TRBV7-7,TRBJ2-3,CASSPRESADTQYF,TGTGCCAGCAGCCCACGGGAGTCGGCAGATACGCAGTATTTT
NA,few,TRBV7-7,TRBJ2-2,CASSLMGGATGELFF,TGTGCCAGCAGCTTAATGGGGGGGGCCACCGGGGAGCTGTTTTTT
NA,NA,TRBV7-9,TRBJ1-5,CASSSTGGNQPQHF,TGTGCCAGCAGCTCGACAGGAGGCAATCAGCCCCAGCATTTT
TRBD2,NA,TRBV5-6,TRBJ2-5,CASTRLAGVIETQYF,TGTGCCAGCACCCGACTAGCGGGAGTGATAGAGACCCAGTACTTC
NA,NA,TRBV5-1,TRBJ2-7,CASSLESSGARGTQYF,TGCGCCAGCAGCTTGGAATCGTCTGGGGCACGTGGGACTCAATACTTC
NA,NA,TRBV7-2,TRBJ2-2,CASSWPSGSLLELFF,TGTGCCAGCAGCTGGCCGTCCGGTAGCCTGCTGGAGCTGTTTTTT
NA,NA,TRBV30,TRBJ2-7,CAWSVASYEQYF,TGTGCCTGGAGTGTTGCTAGCTACGAGCAGTACTTC
TRBD2,few,TRBV7-9,TRBJ2-5,CASRRTSGSSEETQYF,TGTGCCAGCAGGCGGACTAGCGGGAGTTCTGAGGAGACCCAGTACTTC
TRBD2,NA,TRBV19,TRBJ2-1,CASSGPGLAGGFF,TGTGCCAGTAGTGGGCCGGGACTAGCGGGAGGGTTCTTC
TRBD1,few,TRBV7-2,TRBJ1-2,CASLNRGGGGYTF,TGTGCCAGCCTGAACAGGGGAGGTGGTGGCTACACCTTC
NA,NA,TRBV9,TRBJ2-3,CASSVGVSSGYTDTQYF,TGTGCCAGCAGCGTAGGGGTTAGTAGCGGATACACAGATACGCAGTATTTT